Below, 24 T cell receptor beta chains from the same sample are listed, as sequenced in a study of Graves' ophthalmopathy and Graves' hyperthyroidism. Amplification targeted the TCR beta CDR3 regions, with RNA transcripts as the source material. Scientists carried out first-round RT-PCR using HTBI primers and then a second-round multiplex PCR. One entry per CDR3 protein results from TCRdb running MiXCR on the multiplex PCR reads. The table lists under 350,000 distinct CDR3 sequences, 15% to 20% of them singletons. Sequenced material: peripheral blood. These TCRs come from an adult man with Graves' ophthalmopathy.

This clonotype was observed many times. The V and J genes are TRBV13 and TRBJ2-7, with D possibly matching TRBD2 (5 bases). Germline V gene lookup returns CDR1 PRHDT and CDR2 FYEKMQ (reference sequence). The V and J ends lost 0 bases and 4 bases respectively, with 13 bases between them. The CDR3 contains 15 residues. CDR3 in amino acids: CASSLGGRELYEQYF. In nucleotides, the CDR3 is TGTGCCAGCAGCTTAGGTGGAAGGGAGCTATACGAGCAGTACTTC. The variable domain in full, completed from reference TRBV13 and TRBJ2-7, reads AAGVIQSPRHLIKEKRETATLKCYPIPRHDTVYWYQQGPGQDPQFLISFYEKMQSDKGSIPDRFSAQQFSDYHSELNMSSLELGDSALYFCASSLGGRELYEQYFGPGTRLTVT.

This clonotype was observed a few times. J is TRBJ2-7 and V is TRBV12-3 or TRBV12-4; TRBD1 might be the D (6 bases). V was cut by 3 bases and J by 7 bases, with 13 bases left in between. This CDR3 is 13 amino acids long. CDR3 nucleotides: TGTGCCAGCAGTTTCAACAGGGACGGTGAGCAGTACTTC. It is translated as CASSFNRDGEQYF.

This clonotype occurred many times. The chain joins TRBV6-5 to TRBJ2-7; 8 positions agree with TRBD2. Unmatched junction bases numbered 6, after V lost 2 bases and J lost 3 bases. CDR3 length: 15 amino acids. Per germline, CDR1 MNHEY and CDR2 SVGAGI. The CDR3, as DNA: TGTGCCAGCAGTTACACGGGACTAGACTTCTACGAGCAGTACTTC. Amino acid sequence: CASSYTGLDFYEQYF.

The chain recombines TRBV7-2 with TRBJ2-7; 11 bases fit TRBD2. CDR3 length: 15 residues. The V and J ends lost 6 bases and 4 bases, in that order; junction bases with no gene match: 8. CDR1 is SGHTA, CDR2 FQGNSA, per germline. The CDR3 loop is CASSIAGGRGYEQYF. The DNA for the CDR3 is TGTGCCAGCAGTATAGCGGGAGGGAGGGGATACGAGCAGTACTTC. The full variable domain, completed using reference TRBV7-2 and TRBJ2-7, is GAGVSQSPSNKVTEKGKDVELRCDPISGHTALYWYRQSLGQGLEFLIYFQGNSAPDKSGLPSDRFSAERTGGSVSTLTIQRTQQEDSAVYLCASSIAGGRGYEQYFGPGTRLTVT.

This clonotype was seen at least ten times. The genes are TRBV6-5 and TRBJ2-5; TRBD2 might be the D (5 bases). V was clipped by 5 bases and J by 7 bases, with 20 bases between them. CDR3 length: 15 amino acids. Per the germline V gene, CDR1 is MNHEY and CDR2 is SVGAGI. This CDR3 reads CASSPRTSSVSTQYF. CDR3 DNA: TGTGCCAGCAGTCCCCGAACTAGTTCAGTTTCGACCCAGTACTTC.

At least ten counts were recorded for this clonotype. The CDR3 DNA reads TGTGCCAGCAGTACCATCCGGGCAAGGGGATACGAGCAGTACTTC. Protein product: CASSTIRARGYEQYF. The chain joins TRBV11-2 to TRBJ2-7; perhaps TRBD1 as D (5 bases). Between the trimmed V and J ends, which lost 6 bases and 4 bases, there was a span of 19 bases. In germline, CDR1 is SGHAT, CDR2 FQNNGV. The CDR3 has 15 amino acids. Drawing the rest from reference TRBV11-2 and TRBJ2-7, the complete variable domain is EAGVAQSPRYKIIEKRQSVAFWCNPISGHATLYWYQQILGQGPKLLIQFQNNGVVDDSQLPKDRFSAERLKGVDSTLKIQPAKLEDSAVYLCASSTIRARGYEQYFGPGTRLTVT.

This clonotype was recorded many times. The chain carries TRBV28 and TRBJ1-1; a weak D match, TRBD1 (6 bases). Germline V gene lookup returns CDR1 MDHEN and CDR2 SYDVKM. The CDR3 extends over 16 amino acids. The V and J ends lost 6 bases and 0 bases respectively, with 17 bases between them. CDR3 coding DNA: TGTGCCAGCAGCCCCCCCAGCAGGGACATGAACACTGAAGCTTTCTTT. Encoded protein: CASSPPSRDMNTEAFF.

This clonotype was counted at least ten times. CDR3 residues: CASSQGTSEFETQYF. CDR3 bases: TGCGCCAGCAGCCAAGGGACTAGCGAGTTCGAGACCCAGTACTTC. The rearrangement uses TRBV4-1 and TRBJ2-5; 9 bases are shared with TRBD2. CDR1 is MGHRA and CDR2 is YSYEKL in the germline V gene. The V segment lost 1 base and the J segment 5 bases; nucleotides outside the gene matches: 5. The CDR3 spans 15 residues.

The CDR3 sequence: CASEEGSYGYTF. In DNA, the CDR3 is TGTGCCAGCGAAGAAGGCAGCTATGGCTACACCTTC. The V gene is TRBV28, the J gene TRBJ1-2; D is unresolved. Trimming took 8 bases from V and 4 from J, leaving 11 bases between them. This CDR3 comprises 12 residues. Looked up from germline, CDR1 is MDHEN and CDR2 is SYDVKM.

This chain joins TRBV6-2 or TRBV6-3 and TRBJ2-7, with D hard to call. The CDR3 is 11 residues long. Trimming left V 8 bases short and J 2 bases short, with 7 bases between. The germline gives CDR1 MNHEY, CDR2 SVGEGT. CDR3 loop: CASATPYEQYF. CDR3 nucleotide sequence: TGTGCCAGCGCCACCCCCTACGAGCAGTACTTC.

In this sample, this clonotype turned up many times. The chain couples TRBV6-2 or TRBV6-3 to TRBJ1-1; D is unresolved. Trimming took off 7 bases at V and 4 bases at J, with 10 bases between the two ends. The CDR3 contains 12 residues. Germline CDR1 MNHEY, CDR2 SVGEGT. The CDR3 DNA reads as TGTGCCAGCACTTATGGACCCACTGAAGCTTTCTTT. Its protein is CASTYGPTEAFF.

This clonotype was observed at least ten times. The chain couples TRBV6-2 or TRBV6-3 to TRBJ2-7, with D perhaps TRBD2 (5 bases). This CDR3 comprises 14 residues. The V and J ends lost 5 bases and 6 bases respectively, with 17 bases between them. CDR1 is MNHEY and CDR2 is SVGEGT in the germline V gene. The CDR3 is CASSPTLGSREQYF. The DNA for the CDR3 is TGTGCCAGCAGTCCTACCCTAGGGAGTCGCGAGCAGTACTTC.

This clonotype has ten or more counts. V usage is TRBV20-1 and J usage is TRBJ1-5; the match to TRBD1 covers 8 bases. The germline V gene encodes CDR1 DFQATT and CDR2 SNEGSKA (reference sequence). The CDR3 has 15 residues. V shed 1 base and J 3 bases; nucleotides not matched to a gene: 5. The CDR3 region has the DNA TGCAGTGCTAGAGTACAGGGGGGACCCAATCAGCCCCAGCATTTT. This codes for CSARVQGGPNQPQHF.

This clonotype was counted ten times or more. The chain carries TRBV12-3 or TRBV12-4 and TRBJ2-7; D may match TRBD1 or TRBD2 (5 bases each). The CDR3 length is 13 residues. The V and J ends lost 7 bases and 7 bases respectively, with 17 bases between them. For the CDR3, the DNA is TGTGCCAGCAAACCGGGACCCTCGTCGGAGCAGTACTTC. Residues: CASKPGPSSEQYF.

In its sample, this clonotype was seen many times. The chain is built from TRBV29-1 and TRBJ1-5, with D perhaps TRBD1 (5 bases). Germline CDR1 reads SQVTM; CDR2 reads ANQGSEA. CDR3 size: 13 residues. V lost 3 bases and J 6 bases, leaving 12 bases between the germline ends. This CDR3 reads CSVESGFGQPQHF. CDR3 bases: TGCAGCGTTGAGTCAGGGTTCGGTCAGCCCCAGCATTTT.

This clonotype was observed at least ten times. The chain links TRBV6-5 to TRBJ2-5; 7 nucleotides match TRBD2. The V gene end was trimmed by 0 bases and the J gene end by 2 bases; junction bases not matched to a gene: 6. Germline values: CDR1 MNHEY, CDR2 SVGAGI. The CDR3 extends over 16 amino acids. The CDR3, as DNA: TGTGCCAGCAGTTACTCGAGCGGGACGGGACAAGAGACCCAGTACTTC. Encoded protein: CASSYSSGTGQETQYF.

This clonotype was seen repeatedly, ten times or more. The chain uses TRBV12-3 or TRBV12-4 and TRBJ2-7, with D perhaps TRBD1 (5 bases). Between the trimmed V and J ends, which lost 8 bases and 1 base, there was a span of 9 bases. This CDR3 is built from 12 residues. CDR3 residues: CASQYRSYEQYF. The CDR3 DNA sequence: TGTGCCAGCCAGTACAGGTCCTACGAGCAGTACTTC.

There are many counts of this clonotype. CDR3 bases: TGTGCCAGCTCACCACGAACAGGGGACTACGAGCAGTACTTC. This translates into CASSPRTGDYEQYF. The chain links TRBV18 to TRBJ2-7; 7 bases are shared with TRBD1. The J segment lost 3 bases and the V segment lost 1 base, leaving 3 bases of the junction unmatched. Germline V gives CDR1 KGHSH, CDR2 LQKENI. The CDR3 contains 14 residues.

This clonotype was recorded at least ten times. V gene TRBV19 combines with J gene TRBJ1-6; TRBD1 matches at 9 bases. CDR1 and CDR2 (germline): LNHDA, SQIVND (reference sequence). V lost 4 bases to trimming and J lost 10 bases; unmatched junction nucleotides: 8. The CDR3 runs 15 residues. The CDR3 DNA sequence: TGTGCCAGTAGTACCGAGACAGGGGGGCTCTCACCCCTCCACTTT. It encodes CASSTETGGLSPLHF.

This clonotype was observed at least ten times. The CDR3, as DNA: TGTGCCAGCAGTGGTAGCCGTCAAGAGACCCAGTACTTC. It translates to CASSGSRQETQYF. The gene calls are TRBV2 and TRBJ2-5; D is ambiguous. This CDR3 contains 13 residues. The germline V gene has CDR1 SNHLY and CDR2 FYNNEI. With 4 bases removed from V and 2 bases from J, the gap between germline ends came to 8 bases.

This clonotype came up many times. The chain links TRBV29-1 to TRBJ2-7; 7 bases agree with TRBD1. With V trimmed by 7 bases and J by 1 base, 7 bases remained unmatched. Germline values: CDR1 SQVTM, CDR2 ANQGSEA. The CDR3 contains 13 residues. The CDR3 sequence: CSAGDSRSYEQYF. The CDR3 coding sequence is TGCAGCGCCGGGGACAGCCGGTCCTACGAGCAGTACTTC.

The sample holds many counts of this clonotype. V gene TRBV20-1 combines with J gene TRBJ1-6; possible D gene TRBD1, 6 bases. Germline V gene lookup returns CDR1 DFQATT and CDR2 SNEGSKA (reference sequence). This CDR3 has 17 amino acids. V lost 2 bases, J lost 7 bases, and 21 bases lay in between. The CDR3 coding sequence is TGCAGTGCTAGACCACAGGGTTCCGGGGAGACAAATTCACCCCTCCACTTT. Translated: CSARPQGSGETNSPLHF.

This clonotype was counted ten times or more. The gene calls are TRBV5-6 and TRBJ2-2; TRBD1 agrees at 11 bases. This CDR3 is built from 16 residues. After removal of 3 bases from V and 4 bases from J, the junction contained 5 bases not matched to a gene. CDR1 and CDR2 (germline): SGHDT, YYEEEE. Here the CDR3 DNA reads TGTGCCAGCAGCTCAGGGACAGGGGGTAGCACCGGGGAGCTGTTTTTT. Translation gives CASSSGTGGSTGELFF.

The table lists this clonotype with a few counts. The genes are TRBV7-2 and TRBJ2-7; D not resolved. Germline V lookup: CDR1 SGHTA, CDR2 FQGNSA. The CDR3 extends over 12 amino acids. Trimming left V 4 bases short and J 3 bases short, with 7 bases between. The CDR3 sequence is CASSWPFYEQYF. The DNA for the CDR3 is TGTGCCAGCAGCTGGCCGTTCTACGAGCAGTACTTC.